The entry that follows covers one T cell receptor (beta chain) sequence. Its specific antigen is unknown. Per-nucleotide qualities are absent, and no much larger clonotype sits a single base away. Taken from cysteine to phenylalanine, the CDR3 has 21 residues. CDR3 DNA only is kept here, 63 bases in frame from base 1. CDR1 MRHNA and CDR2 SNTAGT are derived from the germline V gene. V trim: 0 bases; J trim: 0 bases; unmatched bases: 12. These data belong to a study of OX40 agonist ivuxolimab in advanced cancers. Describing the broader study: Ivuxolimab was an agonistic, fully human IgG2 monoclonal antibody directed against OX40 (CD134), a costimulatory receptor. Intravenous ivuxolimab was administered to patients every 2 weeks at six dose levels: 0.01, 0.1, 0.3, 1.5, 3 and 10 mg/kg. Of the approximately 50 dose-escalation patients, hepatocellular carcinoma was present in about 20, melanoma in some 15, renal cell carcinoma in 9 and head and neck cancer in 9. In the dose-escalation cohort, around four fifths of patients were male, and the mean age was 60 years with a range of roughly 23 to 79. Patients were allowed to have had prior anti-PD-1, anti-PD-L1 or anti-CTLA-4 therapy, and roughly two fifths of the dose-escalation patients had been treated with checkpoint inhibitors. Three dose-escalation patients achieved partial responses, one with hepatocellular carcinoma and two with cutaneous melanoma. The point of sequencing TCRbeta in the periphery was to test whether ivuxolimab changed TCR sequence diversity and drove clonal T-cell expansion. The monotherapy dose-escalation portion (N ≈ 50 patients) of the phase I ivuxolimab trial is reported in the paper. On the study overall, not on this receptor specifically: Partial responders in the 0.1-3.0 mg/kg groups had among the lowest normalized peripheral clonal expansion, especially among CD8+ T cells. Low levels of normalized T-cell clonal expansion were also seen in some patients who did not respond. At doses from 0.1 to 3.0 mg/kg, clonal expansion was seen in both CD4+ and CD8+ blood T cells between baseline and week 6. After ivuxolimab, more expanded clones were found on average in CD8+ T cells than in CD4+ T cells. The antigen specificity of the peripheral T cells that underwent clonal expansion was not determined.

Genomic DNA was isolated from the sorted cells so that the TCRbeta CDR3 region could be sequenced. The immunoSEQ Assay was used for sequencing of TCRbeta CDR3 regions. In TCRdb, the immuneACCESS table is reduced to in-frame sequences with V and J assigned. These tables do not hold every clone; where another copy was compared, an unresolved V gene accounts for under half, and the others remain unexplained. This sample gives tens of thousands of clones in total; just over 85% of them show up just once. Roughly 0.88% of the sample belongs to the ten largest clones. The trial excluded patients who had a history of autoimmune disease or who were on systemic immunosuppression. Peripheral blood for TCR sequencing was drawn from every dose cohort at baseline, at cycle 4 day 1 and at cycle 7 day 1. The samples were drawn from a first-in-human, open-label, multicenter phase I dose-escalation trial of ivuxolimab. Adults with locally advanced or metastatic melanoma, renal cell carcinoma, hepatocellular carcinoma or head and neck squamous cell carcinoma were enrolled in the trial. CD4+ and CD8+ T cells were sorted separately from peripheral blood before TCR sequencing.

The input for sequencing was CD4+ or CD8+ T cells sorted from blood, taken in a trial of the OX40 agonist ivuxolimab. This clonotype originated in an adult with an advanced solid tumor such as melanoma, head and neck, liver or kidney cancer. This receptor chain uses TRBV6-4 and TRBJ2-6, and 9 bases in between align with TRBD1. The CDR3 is CASSDSQPPGQGISGANVLTF. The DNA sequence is TGTGCCAGCAGTGACTCCCAACCGCCGGGACAGGGAATCTCTGGGGCCAACGTCCTGACTTTC.